The rows below give T cell receptor beta chains drawn from one sample of a study of T cell responses to AZD1222 COVID-19 vaccine. This table comes from immunoSEQ multiplex PCR, and its TCRdb copy is limited to in-frame clones, with some not included. The sample yields about 140,000 clones, 85% to 95% seen once. The sample in question was peripheral blood, obtained on day 0 of MenACWY control vaccination. The receptors derive from an adult in good health. Both conserved end residues are part of each CDR3. The D gene is left open where the match is weak. Clone size is given for some rows only: seen once, a few or many times, or a class if the clone is expanded.

v_call: TRBV24-1
clone_size: once
d_call: NA
j_call: TRBJ2-5
cdr3_nt: TGTGCCACCAGTGATCTAAGTGACACCCCACAAGAGACCCAGTACTTC
cdr3_aa: CATSDLSDTPQETQYF

v_call: TRBV7-9
clone_size: NA
d_call: NA
j_call: TRBJ1-2
cdr3_nt: TGTGCCAGCAGCTTAGGGGTTTATGGCTACACCTTC
cdr3_aa: CASSLGVYGYTF

v_call: TRBV5-6
clone_size: NA
d_call: NA
j_call: TRBJ1-1
cdr3_nt: TGTGCCAGCAGCTTGGGGGGGATCACTGAAGCTTTCTTT
cdr3_aa: CASSLGGITEAFF

v_call: TRBV6-5
clone_size: once
d_call: TRBD2
j_call: TRBJ2-1
cdr3_nt: TGTGCCAGCAGTTACTCGAAACTAGCGGGAGTCGATGAGCAGTTCTTC
cdr3_aa: CASSYSKLAGVDEQFF

v_call: TRBV5-1
clone_size: once
d_call: TRBD1
j_call: TRBJ2-2
cdr3_nt: TGCGCCAGCAGCAGGACAGGGTCGGGGGAGCTGTTTTTT
cdr3_aa: CASSRTGSGELFF

v_call: TRBV6-2/TRBV6-3
clone_size: NA
d_call: NA
j_call: TRBJ1-1
cdr3_nt: TGTGCCAGCAGTCGGGTCATGAACACTGAAGCTTTCTTT
cdr3_aa: CASSRVMNTEAFF

v_call: TRBV7-9
clone_size: NA
d_call: NA
j_call: TRBJ1-2
cdr3_nt: TGTGCCAGTGCGGTCCAGGGAGTTGAATATGGCTACACCTTC
cdr3_aa: CASAVQGVEYGYTF

v_call: TRBV5-1
clone_size: NA
d_call: NA
j_call: TRBJ2-2
cdr3_nt: TGCGCCAGCAGCTTGGGGCCAGTTGGGACCGGGGAGCTGTTTTTT
cdr3_aa: CASSLGPVGTGELFF

v_call: TRBV4-1
clone_size: NA
d_call: NA
j_call: TRBJ1-4
cdr3_nt: TGCGCCAGCAGGCCGGAAAGGGGTGACCATTCTGGAGAAAAACTGTTTTTT
cdr3_aa: CASRPERGDHSGEKLFF

v_call: TRBV3-1/TRBV3-2
clone_size: NA
d_call: TRBD1
j_call: TRBJ1-4
cdr3_nt: TGTGCCAGCAGCCAAGTTGACAGGGGCCCCTCGGAAAAACTGTTTTTT
cdr3_aa: CASSQVDRGPSEKLFF

v_call: TRBV7-9
clone_size: once
d_call: NA
j_call: TRBJ2-7
cdr3_nt: TGTGCCAGCAGCTTAGCGCACCCGGGTATCTACGAGCAGTACTTC
cdr3_aa: CASSLAHPGIYEQYF

v_call: TRBV5-1
clone_size: NA
d_call: NA
j_call: TRBJ1-2
cdr3_nt: TGCGCCAGCAGCTTGGATCTCGTAGGCTATGGCTACACCTTC
cdr3_aa: CASSLDLVGYGYTF

v_call: TRBV19
clone_size: NA
d_call: NA
j_call: TRBJ1-1
cdr3_nt: TGTGCCAGTAACTACCAGGGCACTGAAGCTTTCTTT
cdr3_aa: CASNYQGTEAFF

v_call: TRBV3-1/TRBV3-2
clone_size: once
d_call: TRBD1
j_call: TRBJ1-2
cdr3_nt: TGTGCCAGCAGCCTAAACACCGGACAGGGCTCCGTTGGCTACACCTTC
cdr3_aa: CASSLNTGQGSVGYTF

v_call: TRBV7-8
clone_size: NA
d_call: NA
j_call: TRBJ1-1
cdr3_nt: TGTGCCAGCAGTGGGAAGGGGAGACTCATGAACACTGAAGCTTTCTTT
cdr3_aa: CASSGKGRLMNTEAFF

v_call: TRBV10-3
clone_size: NA
d_call: NA
j_call: TRBJ1-1
cdr3_nt: TGTGCCATCAGTGAGTCACGGCCGAACACTGAAGCTTTCTTT
cdr3_aa: CAISESRPNTEAFF

v_call: TRBV5-1
clone_size: NA
d_call: NA
j_call: TRBJ1-2
cdr3_nt: TGCGCCAGCAGCCAAGGGGCGGAGGGATATGGCTACACCTTC
cdr3_aa: CASSQGAEGYGYTF

v_call: TRBV28
clone_size: NA
d_call: NA
j_call: TRBJ1-2
cdr3_nt: TGTGCCAGCAGTTCCGGCAGGGTAAACTATGGCTACACCTTC
cdr3_aa: CASSSGRVNYGYTF

v_call: TRBV5-6
clone_size: once
d_call: NA
j_call: TRBJ1-1
cdr3_nt: TGTGCCAGCAGCTTGGTATGGAAGAACACTGAAGCTTTCTTT
cdr3_aa: CASSLVWKNTEAFF

v_call: TRBV4-1
clone_size: NA
d_call: TRBD2
j_call: TRBJ2-1
cdr3_nt: TGCGCCAGCAGCCTCCAAGCGGGAGGAGGGTACAATGAGCAGTTCTTC
cdr3_aa: CASSLQAGGGYNEQFF

v_call: TRBV9
clone_size: once
d_call: TRBD1
j_call: TRBJ1-1
cdr3_nt: TGTGCCAGCAGCGGACCATCGGGACAGGTGATTATGAACACTGAAGCTTTCTTT
cdr3_aa: CASSGPSGQVIMNTEAFF

v_call: TRBV13
clone_size: NA
d_call: NA
j_call: TRBJ1-1
cdr3_nt: TGTGCCAGCAGCCGGAACAGTGAAGCTTTCTTT
cdr3_aa: CASSRNSEAFF

v_call: TRBV7-9
clone_size: NA
d_call: TRBD1
j_call: TRBJ2-7
cdr3_nt: TGTGCCAGCAGCGATCGGACAGGTCCCTACGAGCAGTACTTC
cdr3_aa: CASSDRTGPYEQYF

v_call: TRBV5-1
clone_size: NA
d_call: TRBD1
j_call: TRBJ1-1
cdr3_nt: TGCGCCAGCAGCGACCCGGGACAGGGGGCCGAAGCTTTCTTT
cdr3_aa: CASSDPGQGAEAFF

v_call: TRBV19
clone_size: NA
d_call: NA
j_call: TRBJ1-1
cdr3_nt: TGTGCCAGTAGTATGAGCAGGTCCCTAGAAGCTTTCTTT
cdr3_aa: CASSMSRSLEAFF

v_call: TRBV7-8
clone_size: NA
d_call: NA
j_call: TRBJ1-6
cdr3_nt: TGTGCCAGCAGTATACGGGTCTCCCGGGATTCACCCCTCCACTTT
cdr3_aa: CASSIRVSRDSPLHF

v_call: TRBV9
clone_size: NA
d_call: NA
j_call: TRBJ2-3
cdr3_nt: TGTGCCAGCAGCGGGGCCCGGGACACCCAGGGGACAGATACGCAGTATTTT
cdr3_aa: CASSGARDTQGTDTQYF

v_call: TRBV19
clone_size: NA
d_call: NA
j_call: TRBJ2-7
cdr3_nt: TGTGCCAGTAGTATACAGCTGTTTGCCTACGAGCAGTACTTC
cdr3_aa: CASSIQLFAYEQYF

v_call: TRBV9
clone_size: NA
d_call: NA
j_call: TRBJ1-4
cdr3_nt: TGTGCCAGCAGCGTCCGGATAGGGGATAATGAAAAACTGTTTTTT
cdr3_aa: CASSVRIGDNEKLFF

v_call: TRBV5-4
clone_size: NA
d_call: TRBD1
j_call: TRBJ2-7
cdr3_nt: TGTGCCAGCAGAGACGAACAGGGGGGCCCCTCCTACGAGCAGTACTTC
cdr3_aa: CASRDEQGGPSYEQYF

v_call: TRBV6-5
clone_size: NA
d_call: NA
j_call: TRBJ1-1
cdr3_nt: TGTGCCAGCAGTTACCTATCAATCGACAGGACCACTGAAGCTTTCTTT
cdr3_aa: CASSYLSIDRTTEAFF

v_call: TRBV28
clone_size: NA
d_call: NA
j_call: TRBJ1-2
cdr3_nt: TGTGCCAGCAGTCCTCGACAGTATGGCTACACCTTC
cdr3_aa: CASSPRQYGYTF

v_call: TRBV18
clone_size: few
d_call: NA
j_call: TRBJ2-2
cdr3_nt: TGTGCCAGCTCACTGGACCGAGGGGTAAACACCGGGGAGCTGTTTTTT
cdr3_aa: CASSLDRGVNTGELFF

v_call: TRBV19
clone_size: NA
d_call: NA
j_call: TRBJ2-5
cdr3_nt: TGTGCCAGTAGTATCTTAGGCAGTCCGCGGGACCAAGAGACCCAGTACTTC
cdr3_aa: CASSILGSPRDQETQYF

v_call: TRBV4-2
clone_size: NA
d_call: NA
j_call: TRBJ1-1
cdr3_nt: TGTGCCAGCGAGGGGAGGAGGGACACTGAAGCTTTCTTT
cdr3_aa: CASEGRRDTEAFF

v_call: TRBV30
clone_size: NA
d_call: NA
j_call: TRBJ2-1
cdr3_nt: TGTGCCTGGAGTGTTTCCGCGACCGAGCAGTTCTTC
cdr3_aa: CAWSVSATEQFF

v_call: TRBV11-3
clone_size: NA
d_call: NA
j_call: TRBJ2-7
cdr3_nt: TGTGCCAGCAGCTTAGCAGGACTGGACGAGCAGTACTTC
cdr3_aa: CASSLAGLDEQYF